One sample yielded the 19 T cell receptor beta chains listed below, sequenced in a study of blood T cell repertoires in COVID-19. TCRdb's copy holds only in-frame clones and misses some; the assay was immunoSEQ multiplex PCR. This repertoire shows under 250,000 clones, 80% to 90% found once; its top ten account for approximately 8%. The sequenced material came from peripheral blood. Receptor source: a woman in her forties or fifties with active or convalescent COVID-19.

CDR3 DNA: TGTGCCAGCAGCCGGGAAGTCACAGATACGCAGTATTTT. Protein product: CASSREVTDTQYF. The chain joins TRBV5-4 to TRBJ2-3; a weak D match, TRBD2 (5 bases). This CDR3 has 13 amino acids. V lost 4 bases and J 2 bases, leaving 8 bases between the germline ends. Germline CDR1 and CDR2: SGHNT and YYREEE (reference sequence).

The chain has TRBV5-1 and TRBJ1-1; 9 positions agree with TRBD1. The CDR3 spans 19 residues. Germline CDR1 SGHRS, CDR2 YFSETQ. J lost 0 bases, V lost 3 bases, and 15 bases had no gene match. CDR3 in amino acids: CASSSEPGQGARMNTEAFF. The CDR3 coding sequence is TGCGCCAGCAGCTCAGAACCGGGACAGGGAGCCCGCATGAACACTGAAGCTTTCTTT.

The V and J genes are TRBV28 and TRBJ2-1, with a possible D match to TRBD2 (6 bases). Trimming removed 7 bases from V and 5 bases from J, with 24 bases in between. The germline CDR1 and CDR2 sequences are MDHEN and SYDVKM. The CDR3 runs to 17 residues. The CDR3 sequence is CASTPAGGVGWDNEQFF. The CDR3 DNA reads as TGTGCCAGCACCCCGGCGGGCGGGGTTGGGTGGGACAATGAGCAGTTCTTC.

The rearrangement uses TRBV7-2 and TRBJ1-1; unclear D gene. V was shortened by 5 bases and J by 4 bases, with 20 bases between the two germline ends. This CDR3 has 16 amino acids. Germline-derived CDR1 and CDR2 are SGHTA and FQGNSA. The CDR3 nucleotides read TGTGCCAGCAGCCTCGTCCTAGGCTCATTTCCCACTGAAGCTTTCTTT. As protein: CASSLVLGSFPTEAFF.

This rearrangement joins TRBV23-1 to TRBJ1-4; 8 nucleotides agree with TRBD1. TRBV23-1 is classed as an ORF, of uncertain function. This CDR3 has 15 amino acids. V lost 6 bases, J lost 8 bases, and 11 bases stayed unmatched. Here the CDR3 DNA reads TGCGCCAGCAGCCCCGGAGGGACAGGTAACGAAAAACTGTTTTTT. Encoded protein: CASSPGGTGNEKLFF.

The chain recombines TRBV28 with TRBJ1-4; 7 positions agree with TRBD1. The CDR3 covers 16 residues. In germline, CDR1 is MDHEN, CDR2 SYDVKM. V lost 4 bases and J lost 0; bases outside the gene matches: 5. The DNA of the CDR3 is TGTGCCAGCAGTTCGTATACAGGGGCAACTAATGAAAAACTGTTTTTT. Protein: CASSSYTGATNEKLFF.

A single count supports this clone. This chain links TRBV5-1 with TRBJ2-1; 8 positions agree with TRBD2. V shed 6 bases and J 4 bases; nucleotides not matched to a gene: 12. Germline V gene lookup returns CDR1 SGHRS and CDR2 YFSETQ. The CDR3 totals 16 residues. CDR3 nucleotide sequence: TGCGCCAGCACAGAGACCCCTAGCGGGCCATACAATGAGCAGTTCTTC. Translating gives CASTETPSGPYNEQFF.

This rearrangement joins TRBV7-2 to TRBJ2-5; 9 bases align to TRBD2. The CDR3 is made up of 13 amino acids. CDR1 is SGHTA and CDR2 is FQGNSA in the germline V gene. The CDR3 protein is CADGLAGSGTQYF. In DNA form, the CDR3 reads TGTGCAGACGGGCTAGCGGGGTCAGGGACCCAGTACTTC.

The chain uses TRBV19 and TRBJ2-3, with D possibly being TRBD2 (6 bases). The CDR3 covers 17 residues. From germline, CDR1 is LNHDA and CDR2 SQIVND (reference sequence). The V and J ends lost 4 bases and 1 base respectively, with 18 bases between them. For the CDR3, the DNA is TGTGCCAGTAGTACTGGGGAGCTCTGGGGGGGCACAGATACGCAGTATTTT. Encoded protein: CASSTGELWGGTDTQYF. The variable domain in full, with the rest retrieved from reference TRBV19 and TRBJ2-3, is DGGITQSPKYLFRKEGQNVTLSCEQNLNHDAMYWYRQDPGQGLRLIYYSQIVNDFQKGDIAEGYSVSREKKESFPLTVTSAQKNPTAFYLCASSTGELWGGTDTQYFGPGTRLTVL.

This chain links TRBV20-1 with TRBJ2-3, with TRBD1 identical over 11 bases. Germline V gene lookup returns CDR1 DFQATT and CDR2 SNEGSKA (reference sequence). The V segment lost 3 bases and the J segment 6 bases; nucleotides outside the gene matches: 5. The CDR3 spans 14 residues. This chain's CDR3 is CSASGDRGFDTQYF. CDR3 DNA: TGCAGTGCTAGTGGGGACAGGGGGTTTGATACGCAGTATTTT.

This clone has more than one count but fewer than ten. Distinct nucleotide sequences in the sample also encode this CDR3. The rearrangement uses TRBV7-2 and TRBJ2-7; TRBD2 matches at 10 bases. Germline-derived CDR1 and CDR2 are SGHTA and FQGNSA. The CDR3 covers 15 residues. Germline trimming cut 3 bases from V and 3 bases from J; bases unmatched to any gene: 5. CDR3 DNA: TGTGCCAGCAGCTTGGCAGCGGGAGGGTACTACGAGCAGTACTTC. It codes for CASSLAAGGYYEQYF. Combining the CDR3 with reference TRBV7-2 and TRBJ2-7 gives the whole variable domain GAGVSQSPSNKVTEKGKDVELRCDPISGHTALYWYRQSLGQGLEFLIYFQGNSAPDKSGLPSDRFSAERTGGSVSTLTIQRTQQEDSAVYLCASSLAAGGYYEQYFGPGTRLTVT.

The CDR3 protein is CASRGSGGNQPQHF. In DNA form, the CDR3 reads TGTGCCAGCAGGGGGAGCGGTGGCAATCAGCCCCAGCATTTT. The chain uses TRBV2 and TRBJ1-5, with no clear D. The CDR3 is 14 amino acids. Deletions cut 6 bases from V and 2 bases from J, with 11 bases between. CDR1 is SNHLY and CDR2 is FYNNEI in the germline V gene.

The J gene is TRBJ1-3, the V gene TRBV19, with 8 bases identical to TRBD1. CDR3 length: 15 residues. Looked up from germline, CDR1 is LNHDA and CDR2 is SQIVND (reference sequence). V trimming: 10 bases; J trimming: 2 bases; junction bases outside the gene matches: 10. DNA of the CDR3: TGTGCCACCACCCCCGGACAGGGTCCTGGAAACACCATATATTTT. Encoded protein: CATTPGQGPGNTIYF.

The gene calls are TRBV28 and TRBJ1-4; the D gene is possibly TRBD1 (6 bases). Trimming shortened V by 11 bases and J by 5 bases, and 15 bases separated the two germline ends. Germline V gene sequence: CDR1 MDHEN, CDR2 SYDVKM. The CDR3 totals 13 residues. CDR3: CAGLDRINEKLFF. DNA for the CDR3: TGTGCCGGCTTAGACAGGATCAATGAAAAACTGTTTTTT.

The gene calls are TRBV6-5 and TRBJ2-2; perhaps TRBD1 as D (6 bases). The CDR3 sequence is 14 residues long. V was clipped by 6 bases and J by 3 bases, with 11 bases between them. Per germline, CDR1 MNHEY and CDR2 SVGAGI. The CDR3 DNA sequence: TGTGCCAGCAGCAGGGGTCGGGACACCGGGGAGCTGTTTTTT. Protein product: CASSRGRDTGELFF.

This clone was seen more than once but under ten times. The rearrangement joins TRBV29-1 to TRBJ1-1; D remains ambiguous. Trimming cost V 4 bases and J 1 base, with 10 bases left between them. Germline V lookup: CDR1 SQVTM, CDR2 ANQGSEA. This CDR3 is built from 13 residues. CDR3 amino acids: CSVASDQNTEAFF. CDR3 in DNA: TGCAGCGTTGCCAGCGACCAGAACACTGAAGCTTTCTTT.

The chain joins TRBV3-1 (or the pseudogene TRBV3-2) to TRBJ1-3, with 7 bases aligning to TRBD1. This CDR3 contains 15 residues. CDR1 is LGHDT, CDR2 YNNKEL, per germline (reference sequence). J lost 3 bases, V lost 2 bases, and 4 bases had no gene match. CDR3 amino acids: CASSQRGGIGNTIYF. The DNA for the CDR3 is TGTGCCAGCAGCCAACGAGGGGGCATTGGAAACACCATATATTTT.

The V gene is TRBV29-1, the J gene TRBJ1-1; D gene uncertain. CDR1 is SQVTM, CDR2 ANQGSEA, per germline. This CDR3 is built from 13 residues. The V end was cut by 2 bases, the J end by 2 bases, with 9 bases between. The CDR3 is CSVERQTNTEAFF. The CDR3 DNA reads as TGCAGCGTTGAAAGGCAGACAAACACTGAAGCTTTCTTT.

J is TRBJ2-3 and V is TRBV5-1; D is perhaps TRBD2 (6 bases). The CDR3 loop spans 15 amino acids. The germline V gene has CDR1 SGHRS and CDR2 YFSETQ. V was cut by 0 bases and J by 0 bases, with 8 bases left in between. The CDR3 protein is CASSLDGTSTDTQYF. As DNA, the CDR3 is TGCGCCAGCAGCTTGGACGGGACTAGCACAGATACGCAGTATTTT.